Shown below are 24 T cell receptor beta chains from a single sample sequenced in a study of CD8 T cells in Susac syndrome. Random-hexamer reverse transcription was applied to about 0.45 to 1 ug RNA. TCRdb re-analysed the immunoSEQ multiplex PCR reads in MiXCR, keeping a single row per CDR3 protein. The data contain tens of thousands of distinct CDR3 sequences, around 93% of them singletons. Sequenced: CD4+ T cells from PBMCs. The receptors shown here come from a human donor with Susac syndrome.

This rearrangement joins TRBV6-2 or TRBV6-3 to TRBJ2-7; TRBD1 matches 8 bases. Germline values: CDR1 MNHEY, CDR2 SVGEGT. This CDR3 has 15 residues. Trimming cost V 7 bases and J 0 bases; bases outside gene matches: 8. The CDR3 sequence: CASNDRGVTSYEQYF. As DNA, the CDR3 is TGTGCCAGCAACGACAGGGGCGTAACCTCCTACGAGCAGTACTTC.

CDR3 DNA: TGTGCCACCAGTGATTTGCCTGCGGGGGGGGAGACCCAGTACTTC. Its protein is CATSDLPAGGETQYF. The chain employs TRBV24-1 and TRBJ2-5; 9 bases are shared with TRBD2. This CDR3 region has 15 residues. Trimming took 0 bases from V and 5 from J; bases not matched to a gene: 3. The germline V gene has CDR1 KGHDR and CDR2 SFDVKD.

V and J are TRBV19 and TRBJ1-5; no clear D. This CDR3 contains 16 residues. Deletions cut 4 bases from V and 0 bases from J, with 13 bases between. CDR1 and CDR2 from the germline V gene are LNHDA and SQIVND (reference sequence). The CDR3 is CASSTDRFYSNQPQHF. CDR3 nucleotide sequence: TGTGCCAGTAGTACTGACCGATTTTATAGCAATCAGCCCCAGCATTTT.

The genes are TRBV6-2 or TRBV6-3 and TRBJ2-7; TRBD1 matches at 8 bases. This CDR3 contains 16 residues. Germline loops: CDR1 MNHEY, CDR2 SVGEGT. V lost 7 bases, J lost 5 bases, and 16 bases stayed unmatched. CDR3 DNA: TGTGCCAGCACCCCCCTTTCCGGGACAGGCGTCCACGAGCAGTACTTC. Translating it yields CASTPLSGTGVHEQYF.

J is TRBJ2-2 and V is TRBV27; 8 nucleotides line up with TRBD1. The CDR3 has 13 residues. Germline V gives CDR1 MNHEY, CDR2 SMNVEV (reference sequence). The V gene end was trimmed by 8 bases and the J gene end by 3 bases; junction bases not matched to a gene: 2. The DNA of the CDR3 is TGTGCCAGCGGACAGGGTCACACCGGGGAGCTGTTTTTT. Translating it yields CASGQGHTGELFF.

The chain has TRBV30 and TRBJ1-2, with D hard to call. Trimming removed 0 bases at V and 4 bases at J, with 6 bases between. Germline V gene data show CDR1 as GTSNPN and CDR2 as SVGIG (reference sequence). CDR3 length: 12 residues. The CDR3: CAWSVPGYGYTF. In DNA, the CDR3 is TGTGCCTGGAGTGTACCCGGCTATGGCTACACCTTC.

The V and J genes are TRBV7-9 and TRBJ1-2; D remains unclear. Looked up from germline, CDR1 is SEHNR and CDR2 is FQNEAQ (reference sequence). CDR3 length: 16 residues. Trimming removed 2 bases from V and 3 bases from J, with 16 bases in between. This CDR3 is CASSLFGEARHYGYTF. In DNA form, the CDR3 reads TGTGCCAGCAGCTTATTTGGGGAAGCCAGACACTATGGCTACACCTTC. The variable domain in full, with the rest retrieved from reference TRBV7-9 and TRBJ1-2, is DTGVSQNPRHKITKRGQNVTFRCDPISEHNRLYWYRQTLGQGPEFLTYFQNEAQLEKSRLLSDRFSAERPKGSFSTLEIQRTEQGDSAMYLCASSLFGEARHYGYTFGSGTRLTVV.

For the CDR3, the DNA is TGTGCCAGCAGCCAAAGGTTAATCAGGGTTAACGGACGGGCTGAAGCTTTCTTT. Translated, it gives CASSQRLIRVNGRAEAFF. V usage is TRBV14 and J usage is TRBJ1-1; D is perhaps TRBD1 (5 bases). Looked up from germline, CDR1 is SGHDN and CDR2 is FVKESK. CDR3 length: 18 amino acids. With 2 bases removed from V and 6 bases from J, the gap between germline ends came to 25 bases. The full variable domain, with the rest looked up from reference TRBV14 and TRBJ1-1, is EAGVTQFPSHSVIEKGQTVTLRCDPISGHDNLYWYRRVMGKEIKFLLHFVKESKQDESGMPNNRFLAERTGGTYSTLKVQPAELEDSGVYFCASSQRLIRVNGRAEAFFGQGTRLTVV.

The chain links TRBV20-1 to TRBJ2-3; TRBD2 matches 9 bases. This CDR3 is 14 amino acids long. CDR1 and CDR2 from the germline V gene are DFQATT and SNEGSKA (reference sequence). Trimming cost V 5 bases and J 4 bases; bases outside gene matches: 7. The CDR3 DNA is TGCAGTGCTTACCCAGGACTAGCGTCAGATACGCAGTATTTT. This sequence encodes CSAYPGLASDTQYF.

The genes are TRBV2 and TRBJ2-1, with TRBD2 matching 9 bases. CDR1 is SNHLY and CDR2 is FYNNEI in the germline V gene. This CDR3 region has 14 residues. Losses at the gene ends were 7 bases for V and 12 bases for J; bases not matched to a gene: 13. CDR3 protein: CASKGSGGLKGQFF. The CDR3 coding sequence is TGTGCCAGCAAGGGTAGCGGGGGCCTCAAAGGGCAGTTCTTC.

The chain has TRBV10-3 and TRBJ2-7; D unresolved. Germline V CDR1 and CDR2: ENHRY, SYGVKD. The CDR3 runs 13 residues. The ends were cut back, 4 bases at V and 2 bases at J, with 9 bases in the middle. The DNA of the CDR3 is TGTGCCATCAGTGTAGACAATACCTACGAGCAGTACTTC. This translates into CAISVDNTYEQYF.

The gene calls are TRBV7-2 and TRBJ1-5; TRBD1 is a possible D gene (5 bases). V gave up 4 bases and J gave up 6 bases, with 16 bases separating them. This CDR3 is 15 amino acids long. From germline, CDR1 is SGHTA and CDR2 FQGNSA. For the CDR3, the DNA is TGTGCCAGCAGCTCACTTCCAGGGTTTGCTCAGCCCCAGCATTTT. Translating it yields CASSSLPGFAQPQHF.

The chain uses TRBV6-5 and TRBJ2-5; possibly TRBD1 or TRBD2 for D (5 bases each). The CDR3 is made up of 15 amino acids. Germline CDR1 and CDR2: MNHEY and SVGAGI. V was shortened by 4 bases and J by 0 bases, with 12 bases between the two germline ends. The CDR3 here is CASSSPGRYQETQYF. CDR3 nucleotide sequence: TGTGCCAGCAGTTCCCCGGGACGGTACCAAGAGACCCAGTACTTC.

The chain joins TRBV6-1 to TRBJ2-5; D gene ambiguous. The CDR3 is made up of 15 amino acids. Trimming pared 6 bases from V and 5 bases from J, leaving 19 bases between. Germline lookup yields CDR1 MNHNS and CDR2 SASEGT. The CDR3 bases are TGTGCCAGCAGGCCCCCCGCGATGACCGTGGAGACCCAGTACTTC. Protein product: CASRPPAMTVETQYF.

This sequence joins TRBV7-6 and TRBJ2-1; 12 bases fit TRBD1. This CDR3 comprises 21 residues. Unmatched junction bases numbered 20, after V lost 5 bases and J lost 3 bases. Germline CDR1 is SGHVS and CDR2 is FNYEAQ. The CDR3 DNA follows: TGTGCCAGCAGCCTATATCTTATGGGACAGGGGGCCTCAGGGGGCTACAATGAGCAGTTCTTC. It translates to CASSLYLMGQGASGGYNEQFF.

The CDR3: CASGGQGGGIQYF. As DNA, the CDR3 is TGTGCCAGCGGAGGACAGGGCGGGGGGATCCAGTACTTC. The chain links TRBV5-4 to TRBJ2-5; the D call may be TRBD1 or TRBD2 (8 bases each). V dropped 7 bases and J dropped 10 bases, with 20 bases sitting between them. CDR1 SGHNT and CDR2 YYREEE come from the germline V gene (reference sequence). The CDR3 is made up of 13 amino acids.

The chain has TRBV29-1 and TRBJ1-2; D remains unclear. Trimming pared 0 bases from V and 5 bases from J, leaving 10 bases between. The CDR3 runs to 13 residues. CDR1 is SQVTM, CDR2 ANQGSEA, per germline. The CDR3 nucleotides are TGCAGCGTTGAAGATTCCGGGTTTTATGGCTACACCTTC. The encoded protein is CSVEDSGFYGYTF.

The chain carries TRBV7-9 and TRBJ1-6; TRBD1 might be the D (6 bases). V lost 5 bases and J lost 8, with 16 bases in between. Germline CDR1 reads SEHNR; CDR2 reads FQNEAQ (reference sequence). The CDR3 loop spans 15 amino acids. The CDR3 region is CASSPSGQGYSPLHF. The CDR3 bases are TGTGCCAGCAGCCCATCGGGGCAGGGGTATTCACCCCTCCACTTT. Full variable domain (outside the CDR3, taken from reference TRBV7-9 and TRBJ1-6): DTGVSQNPRHKITKRGQNVTFRCDPISEHNRLYWYRQTLGQGPEFLTYFQNEAQLEKSRLLSDRFSAERPKGSFSTLEIQRTEQGDSAMYLCASSPSGQGYSPLHFGNGTRLTVT.

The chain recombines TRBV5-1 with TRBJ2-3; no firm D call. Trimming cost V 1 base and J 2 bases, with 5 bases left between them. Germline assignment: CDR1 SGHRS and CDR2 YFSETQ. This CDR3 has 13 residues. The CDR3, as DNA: TGCGCCAGCAGCTTGTTCGCCACAGATACGCAGTATTTT. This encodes CASSLFATDTQYF. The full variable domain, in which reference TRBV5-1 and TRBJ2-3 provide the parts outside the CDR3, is KAGVTQTPRYLIKTRGQQVTLSCSPISGHRSVSWYQQTPGQGLQFLFEYFSETQRNKGNFPGRFSGRQFSNSRSEMNVSTLELGDSALYLCASSLFATDTQYFGPGTRLTVL.

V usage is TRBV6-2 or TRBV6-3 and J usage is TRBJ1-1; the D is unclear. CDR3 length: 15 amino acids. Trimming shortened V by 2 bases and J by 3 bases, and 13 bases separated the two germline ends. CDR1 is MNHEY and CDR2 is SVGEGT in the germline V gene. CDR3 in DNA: TGTGCCAGCAGTTACACCCCCGACCTTTACACTGAAGCTTTCTTT. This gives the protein CASSYTPDLYTEAFF.

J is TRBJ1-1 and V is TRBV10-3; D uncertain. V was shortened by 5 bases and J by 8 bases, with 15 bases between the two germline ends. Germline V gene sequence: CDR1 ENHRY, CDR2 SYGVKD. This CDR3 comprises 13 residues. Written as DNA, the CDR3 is TGTGCCATCAGTACCCAGGACGGTCAAGAAGCTTTCTTT. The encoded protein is CAISTQDGQEAFF.

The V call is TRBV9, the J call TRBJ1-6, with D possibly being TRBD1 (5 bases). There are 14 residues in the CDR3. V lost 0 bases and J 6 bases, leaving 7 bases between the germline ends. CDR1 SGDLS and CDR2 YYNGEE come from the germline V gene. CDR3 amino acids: CASSVVDINSPLHF. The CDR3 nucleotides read TGTGCCAGCAGCGTAGTGGACATTAATTCACCCCTCCACTTT. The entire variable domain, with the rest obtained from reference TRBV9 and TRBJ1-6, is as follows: DSGVTQTPKHLITATGQRVTLRCSPRSGDLSVYWYQQSLDQGLQFLIQYYNGEERAKGNILERFSAQQFPDLHSELNLSSLELGDSALYFCASSVVDINSPLHFGNGTRLTVT.

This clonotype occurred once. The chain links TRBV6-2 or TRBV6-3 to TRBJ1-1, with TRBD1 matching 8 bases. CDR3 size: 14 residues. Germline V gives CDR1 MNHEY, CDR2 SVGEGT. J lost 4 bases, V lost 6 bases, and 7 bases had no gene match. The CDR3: CASRSGGAFTEAFF. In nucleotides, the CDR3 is TGTGCCAGCAGATCAGGGGGCGCGTTCACTGAAGCTTTCTTT.

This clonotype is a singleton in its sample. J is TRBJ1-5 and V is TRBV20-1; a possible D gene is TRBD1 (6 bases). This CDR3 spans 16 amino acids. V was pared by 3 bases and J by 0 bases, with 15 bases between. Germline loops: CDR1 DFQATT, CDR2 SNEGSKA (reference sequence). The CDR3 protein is CSARGAGRHSNQPQHF. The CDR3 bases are TGCAGTGCTAGGGGGGCAGGGCGGCATAGCAATCAGCCCCAGCATTTT.